This T cell receptor beta chain was identified in a study of CD8 T cells in Susac syndrome. Reverse transcription of roughly 0.5 to 1 ug RNA used random hexamers. TCRdb independently ran MiXCR on the immunoSEQ multiplex PCR reads; one entry per CDR3 protein. The profile covers around 46,000 distinct CDR3 sequences, with 80% to 95% appearing a single time and around 0.38% taken by the ten largest. V was pared by 2 bases and J by 1 base, with 0 bases of the junction left unmatched. There are 14 residues in the CDR3. Germline V gene sequence: CDR1 LGHNA, CDR2 YSLEER. The V call is TRBV4-3, the J call TRBJ1-1, with 8 bases fitting TRBD1. The origin of this receptor is a human donor in good health. Input material: CD8+ T cells from PBMCs. CDR3 protein: CASSQQGANTEAFF. The CDR3 coding sequence is TGCGCCAGCAGCCAACAGGGGGCGAACACTGAAGCTTTCTTT.